This TCR beta chain was obtained from a study of metastatic and nonmetastatic thyroid tumors. As handled by the study authors: Building a distant-metastasis classifier for papillary thyroid cancer drew on CDR3 differences across clinicopathological groups. TCRdb re-called the PCR reads via MiXCR. Clone size and V and J calls follow TCRdb, not the original study. In the table there are over 25,000 clones, over 12% of which are singletons. V gave up 4 bases and J gave up 4 bases; unmatched junction bases: 7. The CDR3 loop spans 15 amino acids. CDR1 is SGHRS, CDR2 YFSETQ, per germline. This clone was seen at least ten times. The entire patient cohort was treatment-naive prior to thyroid surgery.

Sample: blood. This TCR derives from a male donor with papillary thyroid cancer or a benign thyroid nodule (not recorded which). Some clones in this sample may be carry-over from other donors' samples. The rearrangement links TRBV5-1 to TRBJ2-3, with 9 bases matching TRBD1. In DNA form, the CDR3 reads TGCGCCAGCAGCCCTCCGACAGGGGGGTCAGATACGCAGTATTTT. Translated: CASSPPTGGSDTQYF.